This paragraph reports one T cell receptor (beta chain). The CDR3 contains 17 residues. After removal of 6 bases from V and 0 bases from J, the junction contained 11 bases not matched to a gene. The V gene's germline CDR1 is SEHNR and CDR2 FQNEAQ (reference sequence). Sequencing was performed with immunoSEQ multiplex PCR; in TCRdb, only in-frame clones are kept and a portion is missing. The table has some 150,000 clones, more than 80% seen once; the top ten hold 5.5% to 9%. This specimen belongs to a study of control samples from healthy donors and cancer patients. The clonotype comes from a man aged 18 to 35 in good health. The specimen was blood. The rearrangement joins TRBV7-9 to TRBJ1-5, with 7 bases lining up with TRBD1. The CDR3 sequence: CASSQDLTGHSNQPQHF. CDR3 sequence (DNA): TGTGCCAGCAGTCAAGACCTGACAGGGCATAGCAATCAGCCCCAGCATTTT.